This TCR beta chain was found in a study of blood T cell repertoires in COVID-19. Study summary: COVID-19 samples from acute and convalescent phases originated in the United States, Italy and Spain. Nucleic acid was either cDNA or gDNA, and it came from T cells, B-cell-depleted T cells, or PBMCs.

Per the study methods: Reference gene primer amplification gave estimated nucleated cell counts. The repertoire was sequenced with immunoSEQ multiplex PCR; TCRdb's copy has only in-frame clones and lacks some. For V, J and clone size, that table is used; D and trimming come from the DNA. The table lists roughly 150,000 clones, about 86% of them singletons. The CDR3 totals 14 residues. The V call is TRBV21-1, the J call TRBJ2-7; the D call of TRBD2 is as the table states it, not checked on the DNA. TRBV21-1 counts as a pseudogene. The sequencing input was peripheral blood. The sequence derives from a woman in her 70s who had recovered from COVID-19. CDR3 sequence: CASSNGTGFYEQYF. The DNA for the CDR3 is TGTGCCAGCAGCAATGGTACGGGGTTCTACGAGCAGTACTTC.